The rows below give T cell receptor beta chains drawn from one sample of a study of cytomegalovirus exposure and HLA in healthy donors. The protocol was immunoSEQ multiplex PCR, while the TCRdb copy is restricted to in-frame clones and leaves out a portion. The data contain 150,000 to 200,000 clones, about 72% of them singletons. Input material: PBMCs. The receptors originated from a male donor in good health and CMV-seronegative. The CDR3 runs from the conserved cysteine through the conserved F or W. A D gene is named only where the DNA matches it firmly. The size entry is marked missing in some rows and otherwise reads once, few, many or a size class.

clone size,CDR3 length,J gene,D gene,V gene,CDR3 DNA,CDR3 protein
once,16,TRBJ2-7,TRBD2,TRBV2,TGTGCCAGCAGTGAGGGGCTTGGACTAGACTCGCGAGAGCAGTACTTC,CASSEGLGLDSREQYF
.,15,TRBJ1-1,.,TRBV5-1,TGCGCCAGCAGCTTGGATGACAGGCGGGGGACTGAAGCTTTCTTT,CASSLDDRRGTEAFF
.,16,TRBJ1-2,.,TRBV11-2,TGTGCCAGCAGCTCTTACACGGAGGACGGAATTTATGGCTACACCTTC,CASSSYTEDGIYGYTF
.,14,TRBJ2-1,TRBD1,TRBV7-2,TGTGCCAGCAGCTCCGACAGGGGGGGAAATGAGCAGTTCTTC,CASSSDRGGNEQFF
.,13,TRBJ2-1,.,TRBV30,TGTGCCTGGAGTGCCTTGACTCCTAATGAGCAGTTCTTC,CAWSALTPNEQFF
.,15,TRBJ1-1,.,TRBV4-1,TGCGCCAGCAGCCCCTTTGAGGGCGTGAACACTGAAGCTTTCTTT,CASSPFEGVNTEAFF
.,14,TRBJ1-2,TRBD1,TRBV10-3,TGTGCCACCAGCGCGGGACAGGGGAGGTATGGCTACACCTTC,CATSAGQGRYGYTF
.,16,TRBJ2-3,.,TRBV9,TGTGCCAGCAGCGCCATCGGGGGGCGCCCCCAAGATACGCAGTATTTT,CASSAIGGRPQDTQYF
.,14,TRBJ2-7,.,TRBV27,TGTGCCAGCAGTTTGGGTACAGTCAACTACGAGCAGTACTTC,CASSLGTVNYEQYF
few,16,TRBJ1-4,.,TRBV5-1,TGCGCCAGCAGCTTGGGAGGTATAGGAAAAAATGAAAAACTGTTTTTT,CASSLGGIGKNEKLFF
.,16,TRBJ2-3,TRBD2,TRBV10-3,TGTGCCATCAGTGAGTCTAGCGGGGGGGACCCAGATACGCAGTATTTT,CAISESSGGDPDTQYF
once,15,TRBJ1-1,.,TRBV11-1,TGTGCCAGCAGCCCCCCCGGGACATTGAACACTGAAGCTTTCTTT,CASSPPGTLNTEAFF
few,15,TRBJ2-2,TRBD1,TRBV4-1,TGCGCCAGCAGCGAGGACAGGGCGAACACCGGGGAGCTGTTTTTT,CASSEDRANTGELFF
.,12,TRBJ2-1,.,TRBV2,TGTGCCAGCACGAGCAGGGTCAATGAGCAGTTCTTC,CASTSRVNEQFF
.,17,TRBJ2-7,TRBD2,TRBV15,TGTGCCACCAGCAGAGATCGAGCGGGAAGAAGCTCCTACGAGCAGTACTTC,CATSRDRAGRSSYEQYF
.,13,TRBJ2-7,.,TRBV19,TGTGCCAGTAGTATTTCGGGAGTAGGCGAGCAGTACTTC,CASSISGVGEQYF
.,18,TRBJ1-3,TRBD1,TRBV7-8,TGTGCCAGCAGCTTAGCGCGGAGGACAGGGGTGCTGCGCAACACCATATATTTT,CASSLARRTGVLRNTIYF
.,11,TRBJ2-5,TRBD1,TRBV29-1,TGCAGCTCGACAGGGGGAGAGACCCAGTACTTC,CSSTGGETQYF
.,13,TRBJ2-5,TRBD1,TRBV7-2,TGTGCCAGCAGCAGGGACAGTGAAGAGACCCAGTACTTC,CASSRDSEETQYF
.,15,TRBJ2-2,.,TRBV5-4,TGTGCCAGCAGCTTTCCCCGGGGATCCACCGGGGAGCTGTTTTTT,CASSFPRGSTGELFF
.,14,TRBJ2-7,TRBD2,TRBV7-9,TGTGCCAGCAGCGGAACTAGCGGGAGTTACGAGCAGTACTTC,CASSGTSGSYEQYF
.,14,TRBJ2-7,.,TRBV5-1,TGCGCCAGCAGCTTGGACGGTAGCTCCTACGAGCAGTACTTC,CASSLDGSSYEQYF
.,12,TRBJ2-2,TRBD2,TRBV27,TGTGCCAGCAGTCGGGGGGCCGGGGAGCTGTTTTTT,CASSRGAGELFF
.,15,TRBJ2-7,TRBD1,TRBV19,TGTGCCAGTAGTGTCTCGACAGGGGTCAATTACGAGCAGTACTTC,CASSVSTGVNYEQYF
few,14,TRBJ2-1,TRBD2,TRBV2,TGTGCCAGCTTCCTAGCGGGCATGAGAAATGAGCAGTTCTTC,CASFLAGMRNEQFF
once,16,TRBJ1-2,.,TRBV19,TGTGCCAGTAGTCCCATCGGGCAGGGGCTGTCCTATGGCTACACCTTC,CASSPIGQGLSYGYTF
.,13,TRBJ2-5,TRBD1,TRBV5-1,TGCGCCAGCAGCGCGACAGGGTCTGAGACCCAGTACTTC,CASSATGSETQYF
once,15,TRBJ1-2,TRBD1,TRBV4-2,TGTGCCAGCAGCCAAGAAACAGGGGCCCACTATGGCTACACCTTC,CASSQETGAHYGYTF
.,12,TRBJ2-7,.,TRBV6-1,TGTGCCAGCAGTGAACAGGGCCACGAGCAGTACTTC,CASSEQGHEQYF
.,16,TRBJ2-7,TRBD2,TRBV5-1,TGCGCCAGCAGCCGGACCGGGACTAGCGGGGCGTACGAGCAGTACTTC,CASSRTGTSGAYEQYF
.,14,TRBJ1-1,.,TRBV27,TGTGCCAGCAGTCTACAGGCAGCGAACACTGAAGCTTTCTTT,CASSLQAANTEAFF
.,13,TRBJ2-6,.,TRBV6-5,TGTGCCAGCAGTTCGTCTGGGGCCAACGTCCTGACTTTC,CASSSSGANVLTF
.,15,TRBJ2-1,TRBD2,TRBV7-2,TGTGCCAGCAGATCTACTAGCGGGAGCTCCAGGGGGCAGTTCTTC,CASRSTSGSSRGQFF
.,17,TRBJ2-6,.,TRBV28,TGTGCCAGCAGTTTAATACAGGGAGTATCTGGGGCCAACGTCCTGACTTTC,CASSLIQGVSGANVLTF
.,14,TRBJ1-1,.,TRBV4-1,TGCGCCAGCAGCTCAACAGGGCTATGGACTGAAGCTTTCTTT,CASSSTGLWTEAFF
.,13,TRBJ1-3,.,TRBV29-1,TGCAGCGTTGTGGAGCCACTGGAGAACACCATATATTTT,CSVVEPLENTIYF
once,16,TRBJ2-1,TRBD2,TRBV5-1,TGCGCCAGCAGCCCCTATGAGACTAGCGGCTACAATGAGCAGTTCTTC,CASSPYETSGYNEQFF
.,18,TRBJ1-1,TRBD1,TRBV18,TGTGCCAGCTCACCTTACACCGGGACAGGGGGCACGGGGACTGAAGCTTTCTTT,CASSPYTGTGGTGTEAFF
.,12,TRBJ1-1,.,TRBV5-1,TGCGCCAGCAGATCAGACAGGACTGAAGCTTTCTTT,CASRSDRTEAFF
.,15,TRBJ1-4,TRBD1,TRBV27,TGTGCCAGCAGACTCTCCAGGGGGCCCAATGAAAAACTGTTTTTT,CASRLSRGPNEKLFF
.,14,TRBJ2-1,.,TRBV5-4,TGTGCCAGCAGCAATCCCAGGGGGGATAGTGAGCAGTTCTTC,CASSNPRGDSEQFF
.,16,TRBJ2-3,.,TRBV12-2,TGTGCAAGTCGCTTAGGGCAGGGCACGCGCACAGATACGCAGTATTTT,CASRLGQGTRTDTQYF
.,14,TRBJ2-7,.,TRBV7-2,TGTGCCAGCAGCTCCACCGGGACACCCTACGAGCAGTACTTC,CASSSTGTPYEQYF
.,17,TRBJ2-7,TRBD2,TRBV28,TGTGCCAGCAGTTTAGAGACTAGCGGGAGTCTCCCCTACGAGCAGTACTTC,CASSLETSGSLPYEQYF
.,13,TRBJ2-6,.,TRBV5-1,TGCGCCAGCAGCTTGGGACAGACCAACGGCCTGACTTTC,CASSLGQTNGLTF
.,14,TRBJ2-5,TRBD2,TRBV25-1,TGTGCCAGCAGTACTCGGGGGGTCCAAGAGACCCAGTACTTC,CASSTRGVQETQYF
.,13,TRBJ1-6,TRBD1,TRBV2,TGTGCCAGCGGCGGACAGGCAGGTTCACCCCTCCACTTT,CASGGQAGSPLHF
once,14,TRBJ1-2,.,TRBV29-1,TGCAGCGTCCAAGACAGGCCAGGGAGCTATGGCTACACCTTC,CSVQDRPGSYGYTF
.,13,TRBJ1-1,.,TRBV15,TGTGCCACTAATAACGCAGGTGACACTGAAGCTTTCTTT,CATNNAGDTEAFF
few,15,TRBJ2-7,.,TRBV4-3,TGCGCCAGCAGCCAAGAATTCGGGACTGCCTACGAGCAGTACTTC,CASSQEFGTAYEQYF
.,15,TRBJ2-7,.,TRBV6-5,TGTGCCAGCAGCCGACCCGGACTCGAAGTCTACGAGCAGTACTTC,CASSRPGLEVYEQYF
.,13,TRBJ1-2,TRBD1,TRBV6-5,TGTGCCAGCAGGGACAGGGGAGGGACTGGCTACACCTTC,CASRDRGGTGYTF
.,16,TRBJ2-2,.,TRBV18,TGTGCCAGCTCACGCGGACAGCCCTTGAACACCGGGGAGCTGTTTTTT,CASSRGQPLNTGELFF
.,15,TRBJ2-5,.,TRBV5-1,TGCGCCAGCAGCTTGGTAGACGGAGGGGTAGAGACCCAGTACTTC,CASSLVDGGVETQYF
.,16,TRBJ2-5,TRBD2,TRBV5-6,TGTGCCAGCAGCTTCGGAATAGCGGGAGGAGGAGAGACCCAGTACTTC,CASSFGIAGGGETQYF
.,14,TRBJ2-4,.,TRBV6-1,TGTGCCAGCGCAACACCCGACGGGAAAAACATTCAGTACTTC,CASATPDGKNIQYF
.,14,TRBJ2-5,.,TRBV29-1,TGCAGCGTTGCCCCCGCCGGGGTTCAAGAGACCCAGTACTTC,CSVAPAGVQETQYF
.,12,TRBJ2-7,.,TRBV6-5,TGTGCCAGCAGCTCCCGGGGGTACGAGCAGTACTTC,CASSSRGYEQYF
.,18,TRBJ1-4,.,TRBV28,TGTGCCAGCAGTTCCCCGGCCTCAGGGGTGCGGGCTAATGAAAAACTGTTTTTT,CASSSPASGVRANEKLFF
.,16,TRBJ1-5,.,TRBV30,TGTGCCTGGAGTGACCCCCTCAGGGTCGCGGGGCAGCCCCAGCATTTT,CAWSDPLRVAGQPQHF